One T cell receptor (beta chain) is described in this entry. The antigen is not known. The sample originates from a study of OX40 agonist ivuxolimab in advanced cancers. Data came from immunoSEQ multiplex PCR; TCRdb stores just in-frame clones and leaves some out. The sample contains approximately 70,000 clones, 80% to 90% of which appear only once. Study-wide results and limits: Certain nonresponders likewise exhibited a low normalized T-cell clonal expansion.

The CDR3 has 14 amino acids. Germline V lookup: CDR1 SNHLY, CDR2 FYNNEI. V lost 1 base and J 3 bases, leaving 7 bases between the germline ends. Patients were ruled out by autoimmune disease history or systemic immunosuppression. Cycle 7 day 1, cycle 4 day 1, and baseline were the timepoints at which blood was sampled. The V and J genes are TRBV2 and TRBJ2-1; D remains ambiguous. The starting material was CD4+ or CD8+ T cells sorted from blood, obtained in a trial of the OX40 agonist ivuxolimab. The clonotype originates from an adult with an advanced solid tumor such as melanoma, head and neck, liver or kidney cancer. The CDR3 DNA reads TGTGCCAGCAGTGAAGACCCTCGCTACAATGAGCAGTTCTTC. Its translation is CASSEDPRYNEQFF. Variable domain in full (rest from reference TRBV2 and TRBJ2-1): EPEVTQTPSHQVTQMGQEVILRCVPISNHLYFYWYRQILGQKVEFLVSFYNNEISEKSEIFDDQFSVERPDGSNFTLKIRSTKLEDSAMYFCASSEDPRYNEQFFGPGTRLTVL.